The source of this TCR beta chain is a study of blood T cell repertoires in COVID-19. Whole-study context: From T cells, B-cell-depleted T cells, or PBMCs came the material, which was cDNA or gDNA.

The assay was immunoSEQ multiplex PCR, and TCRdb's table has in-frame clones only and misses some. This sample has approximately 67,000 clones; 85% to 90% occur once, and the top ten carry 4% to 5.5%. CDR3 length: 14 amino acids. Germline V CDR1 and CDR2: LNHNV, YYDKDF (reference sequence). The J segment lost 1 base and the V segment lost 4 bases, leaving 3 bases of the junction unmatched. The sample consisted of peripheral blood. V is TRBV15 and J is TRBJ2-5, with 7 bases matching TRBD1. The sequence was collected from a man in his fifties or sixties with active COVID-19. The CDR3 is CATSKDRSQETQYF. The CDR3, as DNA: TGTGCCACCAGCAAGGACAGGTCCCAAGAGACCCAGTACTTC. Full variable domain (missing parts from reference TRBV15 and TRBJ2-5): DAMVIQNPRYQVTQFGKPVTLSCSQTLNHNVMYWYQQKSSQAPKLLFHYYDKDFNNEADTPDNFQSRRPNTSFCFLDIRSPGLGDTAMYLCATSKDRSQETQYFGPGTRLLVL.